This T cell receptor (beta chain) derives from a study of CD8 T cells in ankylosing spondylitis. Study-wide points: Prior literature has documented some motif variants in synovial fluid and blood from reactive arthritis. Disease-linked clones were CD8+ and relatively rare in peripheral blood. The clones that were linked to disease were reported to be significantly enriched in matched synovial fluid samples from ankylosing spondylitis patients. Ankylosing spondylitis blood appeared to be characterized by a TCR beta motif of eight highly homologous variants.

Generation of TCR beta libraries employed quantitative 5'-RACE incorporating molecular barcodes. TCRdb itself ran the 5' RACE reads through MiXCR, one entry per CDR3 protein. Of fewer than 500,000 distinct CDR3 sequences in the sample, 20% to 25% were seen once. The length of the CDR3 is 14 residues. The V gene lost 0 bases and the J gene lost 4 bases, with 7 bases spanning the gap. The table lists this clonotype with a few counts. What it binds is unknown. Sequencing was carried out using blood, either unsorted or a sorted T cell fraction (not recorded which). This TCR was sampled from a male donor with ankylosing spondylitis. This chain uses TRBV12-3 or TRBV12-4 with TRBJ2-4; D remains unclear. CDR3 bases: TGTGCCAGCAGTTTAGCCCGAGTTAAAAACATTCAGTACTTC. This encodes CASSLARVKNIQYF.